Below are 19 T cell receptor beta chains sequenced from a single sample in a study of blood T cells in healthy people across ages. A second PCR of roughly 7 to 11 cycles used a sample-barcoded 5' primer and a J-beta primer mix. TCRdb re-derived calls from the 5' RACE reads in MiXCR, one entry per CDR3 protein. The sample records some 760,000 distinct CDR3 sequences, approximately 25% being singletons. The sample also formed part of further work on T cells of mothers and their children.

The sample was blood. The origin of the receptors is a boy younger than 18 in good health.

This rearrangement joins TRBV29-1 to TRBJ2-2, with TRBD1 identical over 9 bases. The CDR3 is 14 amino acids. Germline CDR1 and CDR2: SQVTM and ANQGSEA. The junction had 8 bases not matched to a gene; V was cut back by 6 bases and J by 6 bases. CDR3 in DNA: TGCAGCGTCGCGGGACAGGGATTGCCCGGGGAGCTGTTTTTT. Translating it yields CSVAGQGLPGELFF.

The V call is TRBV5-1, the J call TRBJ2-1; TRBD1 matches at 12 bases. CDR3 size: 15 residues. Trimming removed 4 bases from V and 5 bases from J; junction bases left unmatched: 4. CDR1 and CDR2 from the germline V gene are SGHRS and YFSETQ. CDR3 amino acids: CASSRGTGGNNEQFF. The CDR3 nucleotides are TGCGCCAGCAGCCGCGGGACAGGGGGCAACAATGAGCAGTTCTTC.

The chain joins TRBV7-2 to TRBJ1-2; TRBD1 matches 9 bases. Per germline, CDR1 SGHTA and CDR2 FQGNSA. The length of the CDR3 is 14 residues. V lost 6 bases and J lost 2; bases outside the gene matches: 4. CDR3 sequence: CASRKQGANYGYTF. The CDR3, as DNA: TGTGCCAGCAGGAAACAGGGGGCCAACTATGGCTACACCTTC.

This clonotype has more than one count but fewer than ten. The chain has TRBV5-6 and TRBJ2-7, with 11 bases aligning to TRBD2. CDR3 size: 14 residues. Germline V CDR1 and CDR2: SGHDT, YYEEEE. Germline trimming cut 3 bases from V and 2 bases from J; bases unmatched to any gene: 1. CDR3 residues: CASSSTSGAYEQYF. The CDR3 DNA sequence: TGTGCCAGCAGCTCGACTAGCGGGGCCTACGAGCAGTACTTC.

The rearrangement uses TRBV11-2 and TRBJ2-3; no firm D call. Germline V CDR1 and CDR2: SGHAT, FQNNGV. V lost 2 bases to trimming and J lost 6 bases, with 15 bases between them. CDR3 length: 15 residues. The CDR3 nucleotides are TGTGCCAGCAGCTTACTAGAAGGGAACGTGGATACGCAGTATTTT. It codes for CASSLLEGNVDTQYF.

This clonotype was seen only a few times. This chain uses TRBV6-5 with TRBJ1-2, with D unclear. Trimming stripped 10 bases from V and 1 base from J, with 4 bases between. The CDR3 covers 10 residues. CDR1 and CDR2 from the germline V gene are MNHEY and SVGAGI. The CDR3 region is CATYNYGYTF. In nucleotides, the CDR3 is TGTGCCACTTATAACTATGGCTACACCTTC.

In this sample, this clonotype turned up a few times. The gene calls are TRBV7-2 and TRBJ2-5; 9 bases match TRBD1. This CDR3 has 16 amino acids. Germline V gives CDR1 SGHTA, CDR2 FQGNSA. Trimming cost V 5 bases and J 3 bases; bases outside gene matches: 10. The DNA for the CDR3 is TGTGCCAGCAGCCCATGGGGGACAGGGATGAAAGAGACCCAGTACTTC. The encoded protein is CASSPWGTGMKETQYF.

This clonotype was observed a few times. This chain's CDR3 is CASSQTDPGYEQYF. The CDR3 DNA sequence: TGCGCCAGCAGCCAAACAGACCCGGGCTACGAGCAGTACTTC. The chain has TRBV4-1 and TRBJ2-7; D not resolved. Trimming removed 2 bases at V and 3 bases at J, with 11 bases between. The CDR3 runs to 14 residues. Germline CDR1 is MGHRA and CDR2 is YSYEKL.

The chain is built from TRBV13 and TRBJ2-3, with 8 bases lining up with TRBD2. The CDR3 sequence is 14 residues long. CDR1 is PRHDT, CDR2 FYEKMQ, per germline (reference sequence). Trimming removed 5 bases from V and 6 bases from J; junction bases left unmatched: 7. Here the CDR3 DNA reads TGTGCCAGCAGCGCCGGGACTAGTATTGATACGCAGTATTTT. Protein product: CASSAGTSIDTQYF.

This chain connects TRBV7-9 to TRBJ1-2; possibly TRBD1 for D (5 bases). The CDR3 is made up of 14 amino acids. Deletions cut 3 bases from V and 8 bases from J, with 16 bases between. CDR1 is SEHNR, CDR2 FQNEAQ, per germline (reference sequence). CDR3 sequence reads: CASSFGAGMGGYTF. CDR3 nucleotides: TGTGCCAGCAGCTTCGGGGCAGGGATGGGAGGCTACACCTTC.

The CDR3 loop reads CASSPSLGLGRDEQFF. The CDR3 DNA reads TGTGCCAGCAGCCCTTCGCTAGGACTAGGGCGTGATGAGCAGTTCTTC. V is TRBV7-9 and J is TRBJ2-1; 7 positions agree with TRBD2. V gave up 5 bases and J gave up 8 bases; unmatched junction bases: 15. The CDR3 length is 16 residues. Germline V CDR1 and CDR2: SEHNR, FQNEAQ (reference sequence).

V gene TRBV6-1 combines with J gene TRBJ1-5; TRBD1 aligns across 7 bases. The CDR3 extends over 16 amino acids. Germline values: CDR1 MNHNS, CDR2 SASEGT. Trimming at V came to 5 bases and at J to 0 bases, leaving 7 bases not matched to a gene. In DNA, the CDR3 is TGTGCCAGCAGTCGGACAGGAGCTTATAGCAATCAGCCCCAGCATTTT. Translating gives CASSRTGAYSNQPQHF.

Only a few counts were recorded for this clonotype. V and J are TRBV29-1 and TRBJ2-5; 10 nucleotides match TRBD2. This CDR3 region has 19 residues. Germline V gene data show CDR1 as SQVTM and CDR2 as ANQGSEA. Trimming removed 0 bases from V and 4 bases from J; junction bases left unmatched: 17. The CDR3 here is CSVEEGQRLAGASRETQYF. The CDR3 bases are TGCAGCGTTGAAGAGGGTCAGCGGCTAGCGGGAGCTAGTCGAGAGACCCAGTACTTC.

The rearrangement joins TRBV24-1 to TRBJ1-5; 9 bases are a match to TRBD1. The CDR3 spans 13 residues. Per the germline V gene, CDR1 is KGHDR and CDR2 is SFDVKD. V dropped 7 bases and J dropped 6; count of bases not matched to a gene: 3. CDR3 protein: CATRGQGSQPQHF. CDR3 DNA sequence: TGTGCCACCAGGGGACAGGGTAGTCAGCCCCAGCATTTT.

This clonotype was seen more than once but under ten times. This chain joins TRBV4-1 and TRBJ2-6; TRBD1 might be the D (5 bases). This CDR3 region has 16 residues. V was shortened by 2 bases and J by 0 bases, with 8 bases between the two germline ends. Germline-derived CDR1 and CDR2 are MGHRA and YSYEKL. For the CDR3, the DNA is TGCGCCAGCAGCCAACCCAGGGCCTCTGGGGCCAACGTCCTGACTTTC. The encoded protein is CASSQPRASGANVLTF.

The rearrangement links TRBV12-3 or TRBV12-4 to TRBJ2-4, with D unresolved. The CDR3 is 15 residues long. Trimming removed 6 bases from V and 0 bases from J, with 12 bases in between. CDR3 residues: CASSPGPLAKNIQYF. As DNA, the CDR3 is TGTGCCAGCAGCCCCGGGCCTCTAGCCAAAAACATTCAGTACTTC.

This chain joins TRBV6-1 and TRBJ1-5; 7 positions agree with TRBD1. There are 17 residues in the CDR3. Germline V lookup: CDR1 MNHNS, CDR2 SASEGT. Unmatched junction bases numbered 10, after V lost 3 bases and J lost 2 bases. CDR3: CASSDQPQGMGNQPQHF. In DNA, the CDR3 is TGTGCCAGCAGTGACCAACCACAGGGGATGGGCAATCAGCCCCAGCATTTT.

V gene TRBV4-3 combines with J gene TRBJ1-2; 8 bases fit TRBD1. J gave up 3 bases and V 4 bases, and 7 bases lay outside the gene matches. The CDR3 spans 15 residues. Germline assignment: CDR1 LGHNA and CDR2 YSLEER. CDR3 region: CASSPSSGGDYGYTF. CDR3 in DNA: TGCGCCAGCAGCCCGTCCTCAGGGGGCGACTATGGCTACACCTTC.

This clonotype was detected a few times. The rearrangement uses TRBV7-2 and TRBJ2-2, with TRBD1 identical over 9 bases. The CDR3 spans 13 residues. V lost 11 bases and J lost 1; bases outside the gene matches: 2. The germline V gene encodes CDR1 SGHTA and CDR2 FQGNSA. The CDR3 bases are TGTGCCTACAGGGGGCAGAACACCGGGGAGCTGTTTTTT. Translation gives CAYRGQNTGELFF. The full variable domain, with the rest looked up from reference TRBV7-2 and TRBJ2-2, is GAGVSQSPSNKVTEKGKDVELRCDPISGHTALYWYRQSLGQGLEFLIYFQGNSAPDKSGLPSDRFSAERTGGSVSTLTIQRTQQEDSAVYLCAYRGQNTGELFFGEGSRLTVL.